This TCR beta chain derives from a study of immune characteristics of hereditary and idiopathic chronic pancreatitis. This clone was detected once. Its antigen is undetermined. Findings and limits, study-wide: Gene families like TRBV10, TRBV19, TRBV23 and TRBV5 were used differently between subtypes. Patients with more severe chronic pancreatitis had more productive TCR rearrangements. Tissue came only from TPIAT, so disease duration may affect findings.

Using immunoSEQ multiplex PCR, the repertoire was profiled, and TCRdb retains in-frame clones only, with some absent. The sample holds some 2,000 clones, about 74% seen once. The pancreas tissue came from patients undergoing total pancreatectomy with islet autotransplantation. This CDR3 region has 15 residues. Trimming took 4 bases from V and 3 from J, leaving 16 bases between them. Germline CDR1 is SGHRS and CDR2 is YFSETQ. This sequence originates from a human donor with chronic pancreatitis. The genes are TRBV5-1 and TRBJ2-5; D tentatively reads TRBD1 or TRBD2 (6 bases each). Sample: pancreas tissue with hereditary chronic pancreatitis. The CDR3 nucleotides read TGCGCCAGCAGCACCTACCCGGGGGCGAAAGAGACCCAGTACTTC. Its translation is CASSTYPGAKETQYF.